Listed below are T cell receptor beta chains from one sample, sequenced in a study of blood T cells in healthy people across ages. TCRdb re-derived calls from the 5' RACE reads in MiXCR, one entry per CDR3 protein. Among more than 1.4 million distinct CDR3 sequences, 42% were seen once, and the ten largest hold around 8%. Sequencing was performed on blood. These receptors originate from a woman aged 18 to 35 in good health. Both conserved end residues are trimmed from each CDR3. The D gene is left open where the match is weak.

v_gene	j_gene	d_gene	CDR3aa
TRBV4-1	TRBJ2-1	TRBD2	ASSQEGRLASNEQF
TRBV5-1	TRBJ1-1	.	ASSPAQKNTEAF
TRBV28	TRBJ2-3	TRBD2	ASSPNSGGSSDTQY
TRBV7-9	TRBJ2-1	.	ASSLPGRTQETQF
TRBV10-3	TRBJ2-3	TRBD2	AIRELAGGFTDTQY
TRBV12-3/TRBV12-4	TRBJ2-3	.	ASSCSRGPGDTQY
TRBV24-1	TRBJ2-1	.	ATSDEDSYNEQF
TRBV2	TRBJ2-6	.	ASKPGSGANVLT
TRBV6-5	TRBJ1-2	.	ASRLRDSTNYGYT
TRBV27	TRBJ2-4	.	ASGSAGSPKNIQY
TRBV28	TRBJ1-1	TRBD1	ASSKGTGGATEAF
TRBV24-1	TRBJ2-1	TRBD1	ATSDAGGRNEQF
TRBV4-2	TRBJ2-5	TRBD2	ASSQDRKTSGLSGEQY
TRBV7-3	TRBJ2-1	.	ASSLSRGDNEQF
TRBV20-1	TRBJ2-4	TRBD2	SAQTATSGKNIQY
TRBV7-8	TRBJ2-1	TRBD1	ASSLLTGTGGEYNEQF
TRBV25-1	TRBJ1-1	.	ASSEGVGRPHTEAF
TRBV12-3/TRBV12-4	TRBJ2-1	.	ASTPRRDEQF
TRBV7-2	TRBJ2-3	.	ASSRDFTDTQY
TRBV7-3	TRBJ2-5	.	ASSPLGAGKETQY
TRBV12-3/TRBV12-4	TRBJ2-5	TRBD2	ATSSSGSRETQY
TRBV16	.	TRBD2	ASSQSGSGGAYNEQY
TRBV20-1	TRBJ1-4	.	SAIRLGGDNEKLF
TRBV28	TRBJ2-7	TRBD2	ASSFFGGSYEQY
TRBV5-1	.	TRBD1	ASSLDSTGNEQY
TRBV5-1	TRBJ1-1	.	ASSLVQGTSEAF
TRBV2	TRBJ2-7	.	ASNDLVSPYEQY
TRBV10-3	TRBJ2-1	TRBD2	AISEAGSAYNEQF
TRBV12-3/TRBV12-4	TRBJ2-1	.	ASSARRGYYNEQF
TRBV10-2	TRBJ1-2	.	TSSKSRGLPNYGYT
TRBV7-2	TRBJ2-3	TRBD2	ASRLTSGGDTQY
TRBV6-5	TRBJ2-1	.	ASSIHRVSIVRVDEQF
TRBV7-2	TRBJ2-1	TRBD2	ASSPRTSGFSYNEQF
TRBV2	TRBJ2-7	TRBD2	ASSLRTSGYYEQY
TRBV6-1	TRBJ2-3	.	ASSEAFYPYRY
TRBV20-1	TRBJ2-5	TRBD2	SARDSGILTQY
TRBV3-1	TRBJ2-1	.	ASSQAGQGNEQF
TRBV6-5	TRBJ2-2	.	ASSYSSLNTGELF
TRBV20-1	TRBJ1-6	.	SARPLGQTLVGSPLH
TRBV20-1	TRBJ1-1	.	SARVGGQNTEAF
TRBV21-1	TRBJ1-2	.	ASTLRGRGIVRYGYT
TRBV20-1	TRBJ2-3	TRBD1	SAEPGGVSKNTDTQY
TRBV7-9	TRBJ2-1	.	ASSPYNYNEQF
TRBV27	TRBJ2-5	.	ASSSQGFETQY
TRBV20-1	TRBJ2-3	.	SAPQEDTQY
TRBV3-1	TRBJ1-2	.	ASSQGIYGYT
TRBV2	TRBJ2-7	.	ASRRADEQY
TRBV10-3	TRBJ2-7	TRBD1	AITPGQGLYEQY
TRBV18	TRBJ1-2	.	ASSPRRDHYGYT
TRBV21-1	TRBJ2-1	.	ASSKVTGTHDNEQF
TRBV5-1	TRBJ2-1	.	ASSPAGGDYNEQF
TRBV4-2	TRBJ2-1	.	ASSQERLDEQF
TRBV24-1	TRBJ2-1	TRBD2	ATSDFRAGDHNEQF
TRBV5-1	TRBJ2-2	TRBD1	ASLGQLNTGELF
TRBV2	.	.	ASSETVYHEQY
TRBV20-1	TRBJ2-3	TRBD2	SARDKTSELRDTQY
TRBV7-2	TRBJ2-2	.	ASSPQVFTGELF